The 26 T cell receptor beta chains reported below all come from one sample, sequenced in a study of beta chain features in type 1 diabetes. The study reverse transcribed the entire isolated RNA, so it sequenced expressed TCRB transcripts. The assay was immunoSEQ multiplex PCR, and TCRdb's table has in-frame clones only and misses some. The table includes 330,000 or so clones, roughly a fifth detected once. Sequencing was carried out using naive CD4+ T cells from blood. Every receptor here comes from a young woman in good health.

The chain is built from TRBV7-9 and TRBJ2-7; TRBD2 matches 10 bases. The CDR3 has 13 amino acids. Per the germline V gene, CDR1 is SEHNR and CDR2 is FQNEAQ (reference sequence). Unmatched junction bases numbered 3, after V lost 10 bases and J lost 0 bases. CDR3 sequence: CATGTSVSYEQYF. CDR3 nucleotide sequence: TGTGCCACGGGGACTAGCGTCTCCTACGAGCAGTACTTC.

Here the CDR3 reads CAYQGDSNEKLFF. In nucleotides, the CDR3 is TGTGCCTACCAAGGGGACAGTAATGAAAAACTGTTTTTT. The chain recombines TRBV30 with TRBJ1-4; the match to TRBD1 covers 7 bases. J was trimmed by 4 bases and V by 7 bases; bases with no gene match: 6. CDR3 size: 13 residues. CDR1 GTSNPN and CDR2 SVGIG come from the germline V gene (reference sequence).

The genes are TRBV11-1 and TRBJ1-2, with TRBD1 as a possible D gene (5 bases). The CDR3 loop spans 13 amino acids. Germline V gene lookup returns CDR1 SGHAT and CDR2 FQDESV (reference sequence). The V end lost 5 bases, the J end lost 5 bases, and 12 bases lay between the germline ends. The CDR3 loop reads CASSPGTSYGYTF. The CDR3 DNA sequence: TGTGCCAGCAGCCCCGGGACTTCTTATGGCTACACCTTC. Full variable domain (outside the CDR3, taken from reference TRBV11-1 and TRBJ1-2): EAEVAQSPRYKITEKSQAVAFWCDPISGHATLYWYRQILGQGPELLVQFQDESVVDDSQLPKDRFSAERLKGVDSTLKIQPAELGDSAMYLCASSPGTSYGYTFGSGTRLTVV.

This clone was seen more than once but under ten times. The chain uses TRBV29-1 and TRBJ1-1; D uncertain. Germline loops: CDR1 SQVTM, CDR2 ANQGSEA. The V end was cut by 3 bases, the J end by 7 bases, with 18 bases between. This CDR3 is 14 amino acids long. The CDR3 coding sequence is TGCAGCGTTGATAGAGTGGGCAGAAGAATTGAAGCTTTCTTT. It is translated as CSVDRVGRRIEAFF. The full variable domain, its missing parts supplied by reference TRBV29-1 and TRBJ1-1, is SAVISQKPSRDICQRGTSLTIQCQVDSQVTMMFWYRQQPGQSLTLIATANQGSEATYESGFVIDKFPISRPNLTFSTLTVSNMSPEDSSIYLCSVDRVGRRIEAFFGQGTRLTVV.

In its sample, this clone was seen a few times. The chain uses TRBV7-9 and TRBJ2-1; D is unresolved. V was cut by 1 base and J by 4 bases, with 5 bases left in between. Germline V gene lookup returns CDR1 SEHNR and CDR2 FQNEAQ (reference sequence). The CDR3 runs 13 residues. DNA of the CDR3: TGTGCCAGCAGCTTAGAGCTGTACAATGAGCAGTTCTTC. Its translation is CASSLELYNEQFF.

This chain links TRBV11-2 with TRBJ2-7; TRBD2 aligns across 8 bases. J gave up 2 bases and V 1 base, and 13 bases lay outside the gene matches. Germline V gene data show CDR1 as SGHAT and CDR2 as FQNNGV. The length of the CDR3 is 18 residues. The CDR3 DNA reads as TGTGCCAGCAGCTTAGTACCCGCAGGAGCGGGAGCCCCCTACGAGCAGTACTTC. Protein sequence: CASSLVPAGAGAPYEQYF.

J is TRBJ2-7 and V is TRBV14; D ambiguous. There are 13 residues in the CDR3. V was shortened by 1 base and J by 6 bases, with 10 bases between the two germline ends. Per the germline V gene, CDR1 is SGHDN and CDR2 is FVKESK. CDR3 protein: CASSQVRLSEQYF. The CDR3 nucleotides read TGTGCCAGCAGCCAAGTTAGATTGAGCGAGCAGTACTTC.

The chain uses TRBV5-4 and TRBJ2-7; 7 nucleotides line up with TRBD1. This CDR3 is built from 12 residues. The germline CDR1 and CDR2 sequences are SGHNT and YYREEE (reference sequence). The V segment lost 0 bases and the J segment 6 bases; nucleotides outside the gene matches: 0. CDR3 region: CASSLGDSEQYF. The CDR3 coding sequence is TGTGCCAGCAGCTTGGGGGACAGCGAGCAGTACTTC.

The rearrangement links TRBV30 to TRBJ2-2, with D possibly TRBD2 on 7 matching bases. With 2 bases removed from V and 4 bases from J, the gap between germline ends came to 14 bases. Germline CDR1 reads GTSNPN; CDR2 reads SVGIG (reference sequence). The CDR3 covers 15 residues. CDR3 amino acids: CAWSRGAAATGELFF. CDR3 in DNA: TGTGCCTGGAGTCGGGGGGCGGCGGCCACCGGGGAGCTGTTTTTT.

This clone showed up just a few times. The genes are TRBV4-1 and TRBJ2-5; 9 nucleotides line up with TRBD2. The ends lost 4 bases at V and 5 bases at J; junction bases unmatched: 20. The germline CDR1 and CDR2 sequences are MGHRA and YSYEKL. The CDR3 runs 19 residues. The CDR3, as DNA: TGCGCCAGCAGCCGCCTCCCCCCCCGGGTAGCGGGGGCGCAGGAGACCCAGTACTTC. It yields the protein CASSRLPPRVAGAQETQYF.

The chain employs TRBV15 and TRBJ1-2; TRBD1 matches at 8 bases. V lost 0 bases to trimming and J lost 4 bases; unmatched junction nucleotides: 4. Germline V lookup: CDR1 LNHNV, CDR2 YYDKDF (reference sequence). The length of the CDR3 is 15 residues. The CDR3: CATSREGTGSYGYTF. The CDR3 DNA reads as TGTGCCACCAGCAGAGAGGGGACAGGTTCCTATGGCTACACCTTC.

This clone was observed a few times. The chain has TRBV9 and TRBJ2-2; no definite D call. This CDR3 is 13 amino acids long. Trimming left V 2 bases short and J 4 bases short, with 6 bases between. Germline-derived CDR1 and CDR2 are SGDLS and YYNGEE. The CDR3 DNA reads TGTGCCAGCAGCGTCTTACTCACCGGGGAGCTGTTTTTT. Protein sequence: CASSVLLTGELFF.

This sequence joins TRBV7-2 and TRBJ2-1; D is unresolved. V was shortened by 5 bases and J by 0 bases, with 11 bases between the two germline ends. The CDR3 is 15 residues long. Germline assignment: CDR1 SGHTA and CDR2 FQGNSA. Written as DNA, the CDR3 is TGTGCCAGCAGCCGAGCCCGTAGCTCCTACAATGAGCAGTTCTTC. Protein: CASSRARSSYNEQFF.

The genes are TRBV7-2 and TRBJ2-7; D unresolved. The CDR3 length is 13 residues. Trimming left V 2 bases short and J 2 bases short, with 7 bases between. Germline V gives CDR1 SGHTA, CDR2 FQGNSA. The CDR3: CASSLYTTYEQYF. DNA for the CDR3: TGTGCCAGCAGCTTATACACAACCTACGAGCAGTACTTC.

This clone was seen only a few times. The rearrangement joins TRBV25-1 to TRBJ1-3; the D is unclear. The CDR3 spans 14 residues. The V gene's germline CDR1 is MGHDK and CDR2 SYGVNS. The V gene lost 3 bases and the J gene lost 2 bases, with 8 bases spanning the gap. CDR3 loop: CASSDRGAGNTIYF. The CDR3, as DNA: TGTGCCAGCAGTGATCGAGGCGCTGGAAACACCATATATTTT. The variable domain in full, with the rest retrieved from reference TRBV25-1 and TRBJ1-3, is EADIYQTPRYLVIGTGKKITLECSQTMGHDKMYWYQQDPGMELHLIHYSYGVNSTEKGDLSSESTVSRIRTEHFPLTLESARPSHTSQYLCASSDRGAGNTIYFGEGSWLTVV.

This clone came up a few times. This chain uses TRBV4-2 with TRBJ1-2; 10 positions agree with TRBD1. This CDR3 region has 18 residues. Trimming removed 0 bases from V and 4 bases from J; junction bases left unmatched: 11. Germline V gives CDR1 LGHNA, CDR2 YNFKEQ. The CDR3 spells CASSQDSAGTGALYGYTF. The CDR3, as DNA: TGTGCCAGCAGCCAAGATTCTGCCGGGACAGGGGCACTCTATGGCTACACCTTC.

This clone was observed a few times. This chain connects TRBV6-6 to TRBJ1-2; possibly TRBD1 for D (5 bases). The CDR3 totals 13 residues. V lost 6 bases and J lost 4, with 12 bases in between. The germline V gene has CDR1 MNHNY and CDR2 SVGAGI (reference sequence). The CDR3 loop is CASSRDSLYGYTF. The CDR3 nucleotides are TGTGCCAGCAGCCGAGACAGCCTCTATGGCTACACCTTC.

This clone appeared a few times. The chain combines TRBV28 with TRBJ1-2, with TRBD1 identical over 7 bases. Per germline, CDR1 MDHEN and CDR2 SYDVKM. V was clipped by 6 bases and J by 6 bases; unmatched bases: 4. The CDR3 sequence is 12 residues long. The CDR3 sequence is CASSRQGDGYTF. The CDR3, as DNA: TGTGCCAGCAGCAGACAGGGAGATGGCTACACCTTC.

The rearrangement links TRBV5-6 to TRBJ2-3; 9 bases are shared with TRBD1. This CDR3 is built from 15 residues. In germline, CDR1 is SGHDT, CDR2 YYEEEE. V lost 4 bases to trimming and J lost 2 bases; unmatched junction nucleotides: 5. The DNA for the CDR3 is TGTGCCAGCAGCAAACCACAGGGGGCCACAGATACGCAGTATTTT. Translating it yields CASSKPQGATDTQYF.

This clone was recorded a few times. The V call is TRBV7-2, the J call TRBJ2-3; D is perhaps TRBD1 (5 bases). This CDR3 has 14 amino acids. V was trimmed by 1 base and J by 6 bases, leaving 11 bases between them. The germline V gene encodes CDR1 SGHTA and CDR2 FQGNSA. CDR3 in DNA: TGTGCCAGCAGCTTAGGGACATCTGGGGATACGCAGTATTTT. This codes for CASSLGTSGDTQYF.

The chain carries TRBV10-3 and TRBJ1-2; a possible D gene is TRBD1 (5 bases). The CDR3 is 14 residues long. Trimming left V 3 bases short and J 4 bases short, with 12 bases between. Germline lookup yields CDR1 ENHRY and CDR2 SYGVKD. The CDR3 DNA is TGTGCCATCAGTGAAAAGGAGGGGCGCTATGGCTACACCTTC. Its protein product is CAISEKEGRYGYTF.

The V call is TRBV7-6, the J call TRBJ2-7; TRBD2 matches at 13 bases. Germline V lookup: CDR1 SGHVS, CDR2 FNYEAQ. V lost 5 bases to trimming and J lost 7 bases; unmatched junction nucleotides: 11. CDR3 length: 16 amino acids. CDR3 in amino acids: CASSPRTSGGGLEQYF. For the CDR3, the DNA is TGTGCCAGCAGCCCCAGGACTAGCGGGGGTGGCCTGGAGCAGTACTTC.

This clone was picked up a small number of times. This chain connects TRBV2 to TRBJ1-6; D is perhaps TRBD1 (6 bases). Trimming pared 0 bases from V and 7 bases from J, leaving 31 bases between. Germline lookup yields CDR1 SNHLY and CDR2 FYNNEI. There are 22 residues in the CDR3. The CDR3 bases are TGTGCCAGCAGTGAAGCGTTCCACGTCCCGGGATCGGGGGGCGCGGGGAATTCACCCCTCCACTTT. Translated: CASSEAFHVPGSGGAGNSPLHF. Full variable domain (remainder filled in from reference TRBV2 and TRBJ1-6): EPEVTQTPSHQVTQMGQEVILRCVPISNHLYFYWYRQILGQKVEFLVSFYNNEISEKSEIFDDQFSVERPDGSNFTLKIRSTKLEDSAMYFCASSEAFHVPGSGGAGNSPLHFGNGTRLTVT.

This clone was seen a handful of times. The chain couples TRBV27 to TRBJ2-1, with D maybe TRBD2 (6 bases). The CDR3 extends over 12 amino acids. The germline V gene encodes CDR1 MNHEY and CDR2 SMNVEV (reference sequence). Trimming removed 6 bases from V and 13 bases from J, with 16 bases in between. The CDR3 sequence is CASRREYFPQFF. CDR3 sequence (DNA): TGTGCCAGCAGACGGGAGTACTTCCCCCAGTTCTTC.

The chain has TRBV30 and TRBJ1-2, with 7 bases fitting TRBD1. Trimming removed 2 bases from V and 7 bases from J; junction bases left unmatched: 4. Germline V gene data show CDR1 as GTSNPN and CDR2 as SVGIG (reference sequence). The CDR3 is made up of 12 amino acids. CDR3 residues: CAWSSRQGGYTF. CDR3 nucleotides: TGTGCCTGGAGTTCGCGACAGGGTGGCTACACCTTC. Combining the CDR3 with reference TRBV30 and TRBJ1-2 gives the whole variable domain SQTIHQWPATLVQPVGSPLSLECTVEGTSNPNLYWYRQAAGRGLQLLFYSVGIGQISSEVPQNLSASRPQDRQFILSSKKLLLSDSGFYLCAWSSRQGGYTFGSGTRLTVV.

The rearrangement uses TRBV6-5 and TRBJ1-3, with D unclear. This CDR3 has 16 residues. V was trimmed by 3 bases and J by 0 bases, leaving 12 bases between them. CDR1 and CDR2 from the germline V gene are MNHEY and SVGAGI. The CDR3 nucleotides are TGTGCCAGCAGTTATGGCCCGGGAAGCTCTGGAAACACCATATATTTT. It specifies CASSYGPGSSGNTIYF.